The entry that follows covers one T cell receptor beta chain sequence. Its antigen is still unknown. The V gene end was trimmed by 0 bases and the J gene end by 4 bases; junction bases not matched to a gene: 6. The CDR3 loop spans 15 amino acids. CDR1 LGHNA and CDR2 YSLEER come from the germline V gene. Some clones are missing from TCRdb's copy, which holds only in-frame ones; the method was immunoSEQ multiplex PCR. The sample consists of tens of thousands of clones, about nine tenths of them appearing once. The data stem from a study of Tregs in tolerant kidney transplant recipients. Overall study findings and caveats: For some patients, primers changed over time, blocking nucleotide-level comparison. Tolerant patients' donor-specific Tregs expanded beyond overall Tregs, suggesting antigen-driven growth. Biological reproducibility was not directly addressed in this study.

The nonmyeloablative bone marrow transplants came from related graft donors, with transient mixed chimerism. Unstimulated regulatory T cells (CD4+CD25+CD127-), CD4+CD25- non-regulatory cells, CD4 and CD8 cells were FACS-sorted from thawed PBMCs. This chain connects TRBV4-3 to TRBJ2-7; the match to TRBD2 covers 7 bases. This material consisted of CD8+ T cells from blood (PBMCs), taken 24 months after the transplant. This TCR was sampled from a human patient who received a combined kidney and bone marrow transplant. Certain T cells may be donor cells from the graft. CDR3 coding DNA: TGCGCCAGCAGCCAAGATCAAACGGGGGGATACGAGCAGTACTTC. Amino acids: CASSQDQTGGYEQYF.